The 32 T cell receptor beta chains in this list originate from one sample, sequenced in a study of cytomegalovirus exposure and HLA in healthy donors. The study ran its PCR with 60 Vbeta and 13 Jbeta primers. The repertoire was sequenced with immunoSEQ multiplex PCR; TCRdb's copy has only in-frame clones and lacks some. The table includes 160,000 or so clones, roughly 80% detected once. The sample taken for sequencing was PBMCs. The receptor source for this set is a woman aged 40 to 50 in good health and CMV-seronegative.

This sequence joins TRBV29-1 and TRBJ1-1, with D hard to call. Germline lookup yields CDR1 SQVTM and CDR2 ANQGSEA. The CDR3 is 11 residues long. Trimming took off 7 bases at V and 2 bases at J, with 8 bases between the two ends. Written as DNA, the CDR3 is TGCAGCGCTCTGTCTAACACTGAAGCTTTCTTT. Translation gives CSALSNTEAFF.

The chain links TRBV2 to TRBJ2-7, with TRBD2 as a possible D gene (7 bases). The CDR3 contains 13 residues. Trimming left V 11 bases short and J 3 bases short, with 17 bases between. The germline gives CDR1 SNHLY, CDR2 FYNNEI. Here the CDR3 reads CASSGGAHYEQYF. The CDR3 bases are TGTGCCTCGAGTGGGGGGGCCCACTACGAGCAGTACTTC.

The count of this clone is one. The chain combines TRBV6-6 with TRBJ1-5; D is ambiguous. Trimming took 4 bases from V and 1 from J, leaving 11 bases between them. Germline loops: CDR1 MNHNY, CDR2 SVGAGI (reference sequence). The CDR3 is 15 amino acids. DNA for the CDR3: TGTGCCAGCAGTTTCCGGGGAGAAAGCAATCAGCCCCAGCATTTT. Its translation: CASSFRGESNQPQHF.

The chain links TRBV27 to TRBJ1-1; TRBD1 might be the D (5 bases). Germline CDR1 and CDR2: MNHEY and SMNVEV (reference sequence). Trimming took 5 bases from V and 1 from J, leaving 11 bases between them. This CDR3 spans 14 amino acids. The CDR3 sequence is CASSPGRGNTEAFF. The DNA for the CDR3 is TGTGCCAGCAGTCCCGGAAGGGGGAACACTGAAGCTTTCTTT.

This clone was seen more than once but under ten times. The chain is built from TRBV28 and TRBJ1-1; a weak D match, TRBD1 (6 bases). The CDR3 is made up of 14 amino acids. Germline loops: CDR1 MDHEN, CDR2 SYDVKM. V lost 6 bases, J lost 0 bases, and 11 bases lay in between. This chain's CDR3 is CASSRRGLNTEAFF. DNA for the CDR3: TGTGCCAGCAGCCGCAGGGGTCTGAACACTGAAGCTTTCTTT.

The chain has TRBV6-5 and TRBJ2-7; maybe TRBD1 (5 bases). This CDR3 has 14 amino acids. V lost 10 bases and J lost 4, with 20 bases in between. Germline V gives CDR1 MNHEY, CDR2 SVGAGI. The CDR3 region is CATTVDRPPYEQYF. DNA for the CDR3: TGTGCCACCACCGTAGACAGACCCCCTTACGAGCAGTACTTC.

This chain connects TRBV9 to TRBJ1-3; D not certain. With 0 bases removed from V and 2 bases from J, the gap between germline ends came to 9 bases. The CDR3 totals 15 residues. The germline gives CDR1 SGDLS, CDR2 YYNGEE. CDR3 amino acids: CASSVASGTGNTIYF. Written as DNA, the CDR3 is TGTGCCAGCAGCGTAGCTAGCGGGACTGGAAACACCATATATTTT. The entire variable domain, with the rest obtained from reference TRBV9 and TRBJ1-3, is as follows: DSGVTQTPKHLITATGQRVTLRCSPRSGDLSVYWYQQSLDQGLQFLIQYYNGEERAKGNILERFSAQQFPDLHSELNLSSLELGDSALYFCASSVASGTGNTIYFGEGSWLTVV.

The CDR3 region has the DNA TGTGCCAGCAGTGACCCCAGGGGGGAGACCGGGGAGCTGTTTTTT. This codes for CASSDPRGETGELFF. The rearrangement joins TRBV6-4 to TRBJ2-2, with TRBD1 as a possible D gene (7 bases). This CDR3 is 15 amino acids long. V was cut by 2 bases and J by 5 bases, with 12 bases left in between. Germline values: CDR1 MRHNA, CDR2 SNTAGT.

The genes are TRBV5-1 and TRBJ2-7, with 7 bases matching TRBD1. Germline V gene data show CDR1 as SGHRS and CDR2 as YFSETQ. The CDR3 is 13 residues long. The V segment lost 1 base and the J segment 5 bases; nucleotides outside the gene matches: 3. CDR3 sequence (DNA): TGCGCCAGCAGCTTGTGGCAGGGGGACGAGCAGTACTTC. Amino acids: CASSLWQGDEQYF.

This sequence joins TRBV5-1 and TRBJ2-7; 11 bases line up with TRBD1. This CDR3 contains 17 residues. Germline CDR1 SGHRS, CDR2 YFSETQ. V was clipped by 1 base and J by 7 bases; unmatched bases: 13. In DNA, the CDR3 is TGCGCCAGCAGCTTGCATCCTCCGGACAGGGGGCTTGATGAGCAGTACTTC. Amino acids: CASSLHPPDRGLDEQYF.

This chain uses TRBV28 with TRBJ1-2, with 8 bases that match TRBD1. The trim removed 6 bases at V and 3 bases at J, leaving 6 bases unmatched. Germline CDR1 and CDR2: MDHEN and SYDVKM. This CDR3 is built from 14 residues. CDR3 loop: CASRKDRGYYGYTF. The CDR3 bases are TGTGCCAGCAGAAAAGACAGGGGCTACTATGGCTACACCTTC.

The gene calls are TRBV6-1 and TRBJ2-5; D perhaps matches TRBD2 (6 bases). This CDR3 comprises 15 residues. V lost 2 bases and J lost 4, with 14 bases in between. Looked up from germline, CDR1 is MNHNS and CDR2 is SASEGT. This CDR3 is CASSEFGGITETQYF. The CDR3, as DNA: TGTGCCAGCAGTGAATTTGGGGGGATCACAGAGACCCAGTACTTC.

This clone was counted only a few times. CDR3 coding DNA: TGCGCCAGCAGTCCCCGCCGGGGAACGGGGGGCTACACCTTC. Residues: CASSPRRGTGGYTF. The chain is built from TRBV5-1 and TRBJ1-2, with D hard to call. The CDR3 sequence is 14 residues long. CDR1 SGHRS and CDR2 YFSETQ come from the germline V gene. Trimming took 5 bases from V and 8 from J, leaving 19 bases between them.

The rearrangement joins TRBV28 to TRBJ2-7; 9 nucleotides align to TRBD2. Germline values: CDR1 MDHEN, CDR2 SYDVKM. The length of the CDR3 is 16 residues. The J segment lost 0 bases and the V segment lost 3 bases, leaving 6 bases of the junction unmatched. This CDR3 is CASSFLTSGHSYEQYF. The CDR3 bases are TGTGCCAGCAGTTTTCTGACTAGCGGCCACTCCTACGAGCAGTACTTC. Full variable domain (missing parts from reference TRBV28 and TRBJ2-7): DVKVTQSSRYLVKRTGEKVFLECVQDMDHENMFWYRQDPGLGLRLIYFSYDVKMKEKGDIPEGYSVSREKKERFSLILESASTNQTSMYLCASSFLTSGHSYEQYFGPGTRLTVT.

CDR3 nucleotide sequence: TGCGCCAGCAGCTCCGGGGGCTATAATTCACCCCTCCACTTT. Its protein product is CASSSGGYNSPLHF. The chain has TRBV5-1 and TRBJ1-6; perhaps TRBD1 as D (5 bases). V lost 3 bases and J lost 3, with 7 bases in between. Germline V gives CDR1 SGHRS, CDR2 YFSETQ. This CDR3 comprises 14 residues.

This rearrangement joins TRBV6-4 to TRBJ2-1; TRBD2 agrees at 10 bases. CDR1 and CDR2 (germline): MRHNA, SNTAGT. This CDR3 region has 16 residues. Trimming cost V 0 bases and J 6 bases; bases outside gene matches: 5. The CDR3 sequence is CASSDSTSGGANEQFF. In DNA form, the CDR3 reads TGTGCCAGCAGTGACTCGACCAGCGGGGGGGCCAATGAGCAGTTCTTC.

The rearrangement uses TRBV11-2 and TRBJ2-7, with TRBD1 identical over 10 bases. This CDR3 has 15 residues. The V gene's germline CDR1 is SGHAT and CDR2 FQNNGV. After removal of 4 bases from V and 4 bases from J, the junction contained 7 bases not matched to a gene. The CDR3 region is CASSSWTGGRYEQYF. As DNA, the CDR3 is TGTGCCAGCAGCTCCTGGACAGGGGGGAGGTACGAGCAGTACTTC.

The gene calls are TRBV7-2 and TRBJ2-5; 10 bases are shared with TRBD1. The end of the DNA fits TRBJ2-7 better, so the J call may be wrong. The germline V gene has CDR1 SGHTA and CDR2 FQGNSA. The length of the CDR3 is 15 residues. The CDR3 loop is CASSEGQGSSYEQYF. CDR3 in DNA: TGTGCCAGCAGCGAGGGACAGGGGAGCTCCTACGAGCAGTACTTC.

The CDR3 region has the DNA TGTGCCAGCAGTTTAGGGAACCGGGGACAGTTGGATGCTTTCTTT. This codes for CASSLGNRGQLDAFF. This rearrangement joins TRBV6-5 to TRBJ1-1; 7 bases are a match to TRBD1. This CDR3 comprises 15 residues. V was pared by 4 bases and J by 11 bases, with 16 bases of the junction left unmatched. Germline assignment: CDR1 MNHEY and CDR2 SVGAGI.

The chain uses TRBV2 and TRBJ2-3, with 15 bases matching TRBD2. The CDR3 totals 19 residues. Per germline, CDR1 SNHLY and CDR2 FYNNEI. J gave up 5 bases and V 6 bases, and 15 bases lay outside the gene matches. Written as DNA, the CDR3 is TGTGCCAGCAGGAAGGGACTAGCGGGGGGCTTCGGAGAGGGAGATACGCAGTATTTT. Translating gives CASRKGLAGGFGEGDTQYF.

The chain uses TRBV5-1 and TRBJ2-1, with TRBD2 matching 7 bases. Trimming cost V 3 bases and J 6 bases; bases outside gene matches: 3. The CDR3 totals 13 residues. Looked up from germline, CDR1 is SGHRS and CDR2 is YFSETQ. In DNA form, the CDR3 reads TGCGCCAGCAGCTCTAGCGGTGTCAATGAGCAGTTCTTC. Its translation is CASSSSGVNEQFF.

The gene calls are TRBV28 and TRBJ1-6; D unresolved. This CDR3 contains 11 residues. Germline loops: CDR1 MDHEN, CDR2 SYDVKM. In DNA, the CDR3 is TGTGCTACTTCATATAATTCACCCCTCCACTTT. Translation gives CATSYNSPLHF. Filled out from reference TRBV28 and TRBJ1-6, the complete variable domain reads DVKVTQSSRYLVKRTGEKVFLECVQDMDHENMFWYRQDPGLGLRLIYFSYDVKMKEKGDIPEGYSVSREKKERFSLILESASTNQTSMYLCATSYNSPLHFGNGTRLTVT.

The chain is built from TRBV2 and TRBJ1-5; 8 bases align to TRBD1. This CDR3 region has 14 residues. Trimming removed 5 bases from V and 4 bases from J; junction bases left unmatched: 4. The germline V gene has CDR1 SNHLY and CDR2 FYNNEI. The CDR3 loop reads CASSRDRQNQPQHF. The CDR3 DNA is TGTGCCAGCAGTCGGGACAGGCAGAATCAGCCCCAGCATTTT.

The chain has TRBV7-9 and TRBJ2-5, with 7 bases matching TRBD2. Germline V gives CDR1 SEHNR, CDR2 FQNEAQ (reference sequence). J gave up 1 base and V 5 bases, and 7 bases lay outside the gene matches. The CDR3 totals 15 residues. The CDR3 protein is CASSVMGGVQETQYF. DNA for the CDR3: TGTGCCAGCAGCGTTATGGGGGGGGTCCAAGAGACCCAGTACTTC.

The chain is built from TRBV9 and TRBJ2-1, with 10 bases lining up with TRBD2. Germline trimming cut 0 bases from V and 6 bases from J; bases unmatched to any gene: 12. Germline V gene lookup returns CDR1 SGDLS and CDR2 YYNGEE. The CDR3 length is 18 residues. The CDR3 is CASSVVGSGGPLSNEQFF. The CDR3 DNA sequence: TGTGCCAGCAGCGTAGTCGGTAGCGGGGGGCCACTTTCCAATGAGCAGTTCTTC.

The rearrangement uses TRBV7-2 and TRBJ1-2; 11 bases fit TRBD1. The germline gives CDR1 SGHTA, CDR2 FQGNSA. This CDR3 region has 15 residues. The junction had 5 bases not matched to a gene; V was cut back by 2 bases and J by 6 bases. CDR3 sequence (DNA): TGTGCCAGCAGCTTAATTCTGGGACAGGGGGATGGCTACACCTTC. Protein: CASSLILGQGDGYTF. Looking up the rest from reference TRBV7-2 and TRBJ1-2 gives the full variable domain: GAGVSQSPSNKVTEKGKDVELRCDPISGHTALYWYRQSLGQGLEFLIYFQGNSAPDKSGLPSDRFSAERTGGSVSTLTIQRTQQEDSAVYLCASSLILGQGDGYTFGSGTRLTVV.

J is TRBJ2-7 and V is TRBV5-1, with 7 bases aligning to TRBD1. Per the germline V gene, CDR1 is SGHRS and CDR2 is YFSETQ. V shed 3 bases, J shed 3 bases, and the junction held 6 bases outside the gene matches. The CDR3 is 14 amino acids. This chain's CDR3 is CASSSTGKNYEQYF. CDR3 nucleotide sequence: TGCGCCAGCAGCTCGACAGGGAAAAACTACGAGCAGTACTTC.

The chain joins TRBV5-4 to TRBJ2-3; maybe TRBD1 (5 bases). The CDR3 sequence is 12 residues long. Germline V gives CDR1 SGHNT, CDR2 YYREEE (reference sequence). Trimming shortened V by 1 base and J by 5 bases, and 5 bases separated the two germline ends. CDR3 sequence: CASSLRGDTQYF. For the CDR3, the DNA is TGTGCCAGCAGCTTGAGGGGAGATACGCAGTATTTT.

The rearrangement joins TRBV5-1 to TRBJ1-2, with D possibly being TRBD1 (5 bases). The CDR3 is 14 residues long. Germline assignment: CDR1 SGHRS and CDR2 YFSETQ. V was pared by 5 bases and J by 4 bases, with 15 bases between. The CDR3 DNA reads as TGCGCCAGCAGGGATCCCTCGGGGGGCTATGGCTACACCTTC. Its translation is CASRDPSGGYGYTF.

This chain's CDR3 is CASSQDLLAGLAYEQYF. CDR3 in DNA: TGCGCCAGCAGCCAAGATCTTCTAGCGGGGTTAGCCTACGAGCAGTACTTC. The chain joins TRBV4-1 to TRBJ2-5; the match to TRBD2 covers 9 bases. TRBJ2-7 explains the end of the DNA better; the J call may be wrong. Germline V gives CDR1 MGHRA, CDR2 YSYEKL. The CDR3 has 17 amino acids.

The chain employs TRBV5-5 and TRBJ2-3; possibly TRBD1 for D (7 bases). CDR1 and CDR2 (germline): SGHKS, YYEKEE (reference sequence). The CDR3 length is 14 residues. V was trimmed by 0 bases and J by 7 bases, leaving 12 bases between them. The CDR3 protein is CASSLATGRNTQYF. The CDR3 nucleotides read TGTGCCAGCAGCTTGGCGACAGGGAGGAATACGCAGTATTTT.

The table lists this clone with a few counts. The V gene is TRBV4-1, the J gene TRBJ1-5; D call uncertain. The V end was cut by 6 bases, the J end by 0 bases, with 9 bases between. The CDR3 length is 14 residues. Germline assignment: CDR1 MGHRA and CDR2 YSYEKL. CDR3 in amino acids: CASRSPGSNQPQHF. CDR3 in DNA: TGCGCCAGCAGGTCTCCGGGTAGCAATCAGCCCCAGCATTTT.